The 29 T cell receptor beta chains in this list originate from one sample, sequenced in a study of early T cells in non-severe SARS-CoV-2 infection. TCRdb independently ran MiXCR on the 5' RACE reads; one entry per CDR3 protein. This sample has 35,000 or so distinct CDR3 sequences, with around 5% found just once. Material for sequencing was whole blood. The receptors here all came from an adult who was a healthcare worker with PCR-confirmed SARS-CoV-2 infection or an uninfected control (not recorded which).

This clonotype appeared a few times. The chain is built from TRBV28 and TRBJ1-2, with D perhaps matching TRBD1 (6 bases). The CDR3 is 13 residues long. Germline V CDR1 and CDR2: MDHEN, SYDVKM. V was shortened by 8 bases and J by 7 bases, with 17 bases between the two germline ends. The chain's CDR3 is CASETGAGSGYTF. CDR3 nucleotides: TGTGCCAGCGAAACGGGGGCAGGGTCTGGCTACACCTTC.

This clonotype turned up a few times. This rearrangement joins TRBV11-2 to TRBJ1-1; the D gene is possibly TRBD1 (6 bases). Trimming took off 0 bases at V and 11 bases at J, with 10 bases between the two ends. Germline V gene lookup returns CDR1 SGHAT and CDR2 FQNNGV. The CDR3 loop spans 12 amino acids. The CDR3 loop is CASSLEGAGAFF. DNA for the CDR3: TGTGCCAGCAGCTTAGAGGGGGCTGGGGCTTTCTTT.

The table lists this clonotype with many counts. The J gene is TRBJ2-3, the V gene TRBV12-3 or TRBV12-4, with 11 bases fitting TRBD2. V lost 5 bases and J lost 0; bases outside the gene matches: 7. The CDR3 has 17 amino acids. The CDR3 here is CASSQTSGVSSTDTQYF. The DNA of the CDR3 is TGTGCCAGCAGTCAGACTAGCGGGGTCTCTAGCACAGATACGCAGTATTTT.

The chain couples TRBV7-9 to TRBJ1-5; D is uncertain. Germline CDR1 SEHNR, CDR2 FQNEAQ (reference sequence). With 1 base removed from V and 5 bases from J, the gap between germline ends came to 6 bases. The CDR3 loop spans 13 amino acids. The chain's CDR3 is CASSLDTYQPQHF. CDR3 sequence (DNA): TGTGCCAGCAGCTTAGACACCTATCAGCCCCAGCATTTT.

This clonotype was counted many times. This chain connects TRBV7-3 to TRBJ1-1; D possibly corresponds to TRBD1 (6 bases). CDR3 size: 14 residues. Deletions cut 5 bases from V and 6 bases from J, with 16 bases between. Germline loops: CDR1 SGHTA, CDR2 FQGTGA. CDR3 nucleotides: TGTGCCAGCAGCGCCTATACAGGGAGCCCTGAAGCTTTCTTT. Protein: CASSAYTGSPEAFF. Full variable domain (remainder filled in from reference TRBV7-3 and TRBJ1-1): GAGVSQTPSNKVTEKGKYVELRCDPISGHTALYWYRQSLGQGPEFLIYFQGTGAADDSGLPNDRFFAVRPEGSVSTLKIQRTERGDSAVYLCASSAYTGSPEAFFGQGTRLTVV.

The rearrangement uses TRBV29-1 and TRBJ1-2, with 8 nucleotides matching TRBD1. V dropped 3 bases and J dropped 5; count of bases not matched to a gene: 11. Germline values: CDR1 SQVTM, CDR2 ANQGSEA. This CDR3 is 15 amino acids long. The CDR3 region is CSVDGPGGEGYGYTF. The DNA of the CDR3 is TGCAGCGTTGATGGTCCAGGGGGCGAAGGTTATGGCTACACCTTC.

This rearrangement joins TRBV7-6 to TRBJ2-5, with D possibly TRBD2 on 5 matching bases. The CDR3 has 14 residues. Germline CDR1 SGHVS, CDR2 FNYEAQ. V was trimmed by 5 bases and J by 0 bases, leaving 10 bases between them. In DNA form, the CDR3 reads TGTGCCAGCAGCGCGACGGGAAACCAAGAGACCCAGTACTTC. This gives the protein CASSATGNQETQYF.

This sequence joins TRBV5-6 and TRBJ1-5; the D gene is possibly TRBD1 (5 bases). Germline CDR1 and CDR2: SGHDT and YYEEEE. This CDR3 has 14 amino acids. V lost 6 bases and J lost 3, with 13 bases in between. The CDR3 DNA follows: TGTGCCAGCACCTACCGGGGCTTCAATCAGCCCCAGCATTTT. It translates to CASTYRGFNQPQHF. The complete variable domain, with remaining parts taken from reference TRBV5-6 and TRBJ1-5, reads DAGVTQSPTHLIKTRGQQVTLRCSPKSGHDTVSWYQQALGQGPQFIFQYYEEEERQRGNFPDRFSGHQFPNYSSELNVNALLLGDSALYLCASTYRGFNQPQHFGDGTRLSIL.

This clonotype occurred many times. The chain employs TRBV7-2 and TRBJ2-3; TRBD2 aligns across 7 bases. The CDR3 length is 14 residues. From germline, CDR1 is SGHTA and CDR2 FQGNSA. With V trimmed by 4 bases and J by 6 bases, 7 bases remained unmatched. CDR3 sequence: CASSWGGPADTQYF. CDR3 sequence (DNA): TGTGCCAGCAGCTGGGGGGGACCGGCCGATACGCAGTATTTT.

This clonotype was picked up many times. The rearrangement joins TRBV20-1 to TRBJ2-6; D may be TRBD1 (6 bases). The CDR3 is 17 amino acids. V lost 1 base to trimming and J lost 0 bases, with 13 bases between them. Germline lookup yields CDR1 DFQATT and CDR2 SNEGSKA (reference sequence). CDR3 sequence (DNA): TGCAGTGCTAGAGCTATGGACAGCCCCTCTGGGGCCAACGTCCTGACTTTC. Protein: CSARAMDSPSGANVLTF.

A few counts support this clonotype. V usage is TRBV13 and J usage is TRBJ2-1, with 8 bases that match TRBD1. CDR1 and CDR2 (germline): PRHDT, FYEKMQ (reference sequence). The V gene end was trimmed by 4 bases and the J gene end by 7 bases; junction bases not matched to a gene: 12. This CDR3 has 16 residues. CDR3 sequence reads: CASSSPRDRFRNEQFF. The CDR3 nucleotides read TGTGCCAGCAGCTCGCCCCGGGACAGGTTTCGGAATGAGCAGTTCTTC.

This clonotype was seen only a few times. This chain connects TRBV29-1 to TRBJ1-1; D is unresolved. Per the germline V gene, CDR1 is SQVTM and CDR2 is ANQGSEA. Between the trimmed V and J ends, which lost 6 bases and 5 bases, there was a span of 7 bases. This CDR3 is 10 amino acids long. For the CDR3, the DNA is TGCAGCGTGGGGAATACTGAAGCTTTCTTT. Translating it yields CSVGNTEAFF.

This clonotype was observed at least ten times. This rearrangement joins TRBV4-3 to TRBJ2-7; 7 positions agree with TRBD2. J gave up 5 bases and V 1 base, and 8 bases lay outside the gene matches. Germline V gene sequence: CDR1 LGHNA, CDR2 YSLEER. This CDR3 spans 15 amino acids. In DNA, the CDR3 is TGCGCCAGCAGCCAAGTCGGGCGGGAGAGCGACGAGCAGTACTTC. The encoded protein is CASSQVGRESDEQYF.

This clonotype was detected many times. The CDR3: CASSITGRSGNTIYF. CDR3 coding DNA: TGTGCCAGCAGTATAACGGGACGCTCTGGAAACACCATATATTTT. The chain combines TRBV7-9 with TRBJ1-3; weak D call: TRBD1 (5 bases). Germline V gene sequence: CDR1 SEHNR, CDR2 FQNEAQ (reference sequence). The V end lost 6 bases, the J end lost 0 bases, and 12 bases lay between the germline ends. The CDR3 is 15 residues long.

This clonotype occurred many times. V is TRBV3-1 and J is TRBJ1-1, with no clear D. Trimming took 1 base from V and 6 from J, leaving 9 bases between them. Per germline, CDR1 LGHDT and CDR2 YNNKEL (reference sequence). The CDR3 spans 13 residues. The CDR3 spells CASSQVATAEAFF. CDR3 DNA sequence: TGTGCCAGCAGCCAAGTGGCGACCGCTGAAGCTTTCTTT.

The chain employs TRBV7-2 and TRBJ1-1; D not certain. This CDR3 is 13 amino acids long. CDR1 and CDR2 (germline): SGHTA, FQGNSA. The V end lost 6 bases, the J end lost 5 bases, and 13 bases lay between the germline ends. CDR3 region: CASRTAPRTEAFF. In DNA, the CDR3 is TGTGCCAGCAGGACTGCCCCTAGGACTGAAGCTTTCTTT.

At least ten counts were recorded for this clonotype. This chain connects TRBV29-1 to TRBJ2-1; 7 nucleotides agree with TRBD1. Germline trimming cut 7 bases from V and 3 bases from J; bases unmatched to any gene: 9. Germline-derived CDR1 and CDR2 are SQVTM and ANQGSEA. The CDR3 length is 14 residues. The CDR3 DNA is TGCAGCGCTGGGACAGCGGTTCTCTACAATGAGCAGTTCTTC. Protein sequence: CSAGTAVLYNEQFF.

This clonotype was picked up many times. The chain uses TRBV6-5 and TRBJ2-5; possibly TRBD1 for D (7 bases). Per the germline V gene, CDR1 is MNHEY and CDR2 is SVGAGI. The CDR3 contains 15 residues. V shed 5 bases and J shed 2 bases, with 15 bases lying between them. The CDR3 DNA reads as TGTGCCAGCAGTGAGGAGGGACAGTTTCAAGAGACCCAGTACTTC. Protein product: CASSEEGQFQETQYF.

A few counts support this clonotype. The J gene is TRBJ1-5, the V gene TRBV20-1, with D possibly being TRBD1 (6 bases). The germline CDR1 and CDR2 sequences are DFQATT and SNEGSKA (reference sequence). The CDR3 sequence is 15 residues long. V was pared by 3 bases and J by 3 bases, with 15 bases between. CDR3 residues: CSASDPGGLNQPQHF. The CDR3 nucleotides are TGCAGTGCTAGTGATCCGGGGGGGCTCAATCAGCCCCAGCATTTT.

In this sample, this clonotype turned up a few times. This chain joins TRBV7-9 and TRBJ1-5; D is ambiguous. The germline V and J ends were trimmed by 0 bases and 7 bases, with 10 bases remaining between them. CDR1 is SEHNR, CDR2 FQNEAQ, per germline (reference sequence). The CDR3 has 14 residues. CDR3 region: CASSLAVAGQPQHF. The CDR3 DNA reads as TGTGCCAGCAGCTTAGCCGTTGCTGGCCAGCCCCAGCATTTT.

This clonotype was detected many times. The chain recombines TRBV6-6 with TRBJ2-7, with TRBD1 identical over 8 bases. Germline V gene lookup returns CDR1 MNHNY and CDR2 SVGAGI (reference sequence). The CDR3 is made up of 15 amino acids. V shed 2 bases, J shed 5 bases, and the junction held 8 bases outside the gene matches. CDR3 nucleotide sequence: TGTGCCAGCAGTTACCCCGGACAGGGCGTCAACGAGCAGTACTTC. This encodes CASSYPGQGVNEQYF.

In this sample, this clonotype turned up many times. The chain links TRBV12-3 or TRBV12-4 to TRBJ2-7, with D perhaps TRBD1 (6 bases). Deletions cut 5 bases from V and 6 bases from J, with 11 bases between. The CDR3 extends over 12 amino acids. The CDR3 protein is CASSLTGIEQYF. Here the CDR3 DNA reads TGTGCCAGCAGTCTAACAGGGATCGAGCAGTACTTC.

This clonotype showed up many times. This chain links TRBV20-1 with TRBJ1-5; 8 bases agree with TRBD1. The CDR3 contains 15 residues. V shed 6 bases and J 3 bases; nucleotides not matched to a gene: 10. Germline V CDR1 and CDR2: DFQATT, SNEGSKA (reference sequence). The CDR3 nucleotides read TGCAGTGCCCAACCCGGGACAGGAATCAATCAGCCCCAGCATTTT. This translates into CSAQPGTGINQPQHF.

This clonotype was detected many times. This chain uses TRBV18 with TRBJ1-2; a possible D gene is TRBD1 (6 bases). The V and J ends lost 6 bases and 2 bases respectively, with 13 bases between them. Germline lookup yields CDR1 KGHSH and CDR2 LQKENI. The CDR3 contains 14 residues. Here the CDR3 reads CASSETGANYGYTF. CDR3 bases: TGTGCCAGCTCCGAGACAGGAGCCAACTATGGCTACACCTTC. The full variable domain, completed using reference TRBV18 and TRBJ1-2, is NAGVMQNPRHLVRRRGQEARLRCSPMKGHSHVYWYRQLPEEGLKFMVYLQKENIIDESGMPKERFSAEFPKEGPSILRIQQVVRGDSAAYFCASSETGANYGYTFGSGTRLTVV.

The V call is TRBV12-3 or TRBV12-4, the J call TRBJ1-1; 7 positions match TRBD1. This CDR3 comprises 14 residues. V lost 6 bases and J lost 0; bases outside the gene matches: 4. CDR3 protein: CASRGTAVNTEAFF. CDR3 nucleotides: TGTGCCAGCAGGGGGACAGCGGTGAACACTGAAGCTTTCTTT.

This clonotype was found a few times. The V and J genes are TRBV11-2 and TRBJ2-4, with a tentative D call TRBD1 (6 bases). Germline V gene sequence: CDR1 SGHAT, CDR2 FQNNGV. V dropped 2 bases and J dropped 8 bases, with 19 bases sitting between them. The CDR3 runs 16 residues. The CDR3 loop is CASSLQAGAGSDIQYF. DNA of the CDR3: TGTGCCAGCAGCTTACAGGCAGGGGCGGGCTCCGACATTCAGTACTTC. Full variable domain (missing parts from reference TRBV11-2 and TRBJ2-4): EAGVAQSPRYKIIEKRQSVAFWCNPISGHATLYWYQQILGQGPKLLIQFQNNGVVDDSQLPKDRFSAERLKGVDSTLKIQPAKLEDSAVYLCASSLQAGAGSDIQYFGAGTRLSVL.

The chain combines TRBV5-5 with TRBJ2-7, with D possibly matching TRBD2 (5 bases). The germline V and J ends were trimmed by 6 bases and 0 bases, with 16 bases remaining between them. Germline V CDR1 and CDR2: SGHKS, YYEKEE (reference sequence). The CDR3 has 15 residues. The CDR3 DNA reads TGTGCCAGCACCCCGAGACTGACTAACTCCTACGAGCAGTACTTC. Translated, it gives CASTPRLTNSYEQYF.

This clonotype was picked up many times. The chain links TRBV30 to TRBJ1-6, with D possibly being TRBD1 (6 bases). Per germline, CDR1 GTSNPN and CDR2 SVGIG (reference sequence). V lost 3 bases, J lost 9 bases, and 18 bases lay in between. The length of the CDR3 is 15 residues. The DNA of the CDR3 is TGTGCCTGGAGCCTCTGGGACACCTCAAGTTCACCCCTCCACTTT. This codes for CAWSLWDTSSSPLHF.

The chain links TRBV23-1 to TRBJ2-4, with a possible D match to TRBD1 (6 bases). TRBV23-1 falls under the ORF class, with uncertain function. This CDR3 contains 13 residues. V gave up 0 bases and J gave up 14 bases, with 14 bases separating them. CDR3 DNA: TGCGCCAGCAGTCAATCGGCACAGGGCTTGGAGTACTTC. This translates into CASSQSAQGLEYF.